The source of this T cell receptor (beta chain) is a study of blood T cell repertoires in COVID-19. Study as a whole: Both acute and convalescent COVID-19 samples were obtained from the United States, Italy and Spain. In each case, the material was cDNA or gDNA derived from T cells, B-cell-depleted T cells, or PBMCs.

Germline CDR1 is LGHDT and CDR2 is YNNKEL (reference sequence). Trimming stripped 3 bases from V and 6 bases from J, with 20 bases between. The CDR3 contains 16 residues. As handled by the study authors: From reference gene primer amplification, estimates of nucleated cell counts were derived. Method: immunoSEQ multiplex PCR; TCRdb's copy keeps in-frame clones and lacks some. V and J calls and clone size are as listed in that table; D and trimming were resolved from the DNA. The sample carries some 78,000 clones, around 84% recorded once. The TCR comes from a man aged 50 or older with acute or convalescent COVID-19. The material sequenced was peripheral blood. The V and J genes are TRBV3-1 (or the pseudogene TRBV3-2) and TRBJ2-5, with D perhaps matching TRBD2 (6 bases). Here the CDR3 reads CASSHPGTRQRQTQYF. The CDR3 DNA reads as TGTGCCAGCAGCCATCCCGGGACTCGCCAGCGCCAGACCCAGTACTTC.